The sequence of this TCR beta chain was determined in a study of human T cells and chemical hapten exposure. Study-level background: For sensitization, 2% DPC was applied to a roughly 2 cm by roughly 2 cm patch of upper inner arm skin.

General study points: Against controls, expanded TCRs gave rise to significantly more large CDR3 similarity clusters.

In this sample, this clonotype turned up many times. Its antigen is not known. Time point in this sample: patch test 1, 2 weeks after DPC sensitization. Treatment described: therapeutic diphenylcyclopropenone sensitization with weekly scalp DPC. Each patch test followed a blood draw. V lost 2 bases and J lost 7, with 10 bases in between. CDR3 length equals 12 residues. Germline CDR1 reads SGHKS; CDR2 reads YYEKEE (reference sequence). TCRdb used MiXCR to reprocess the RACE reads, holding one entry per CDR3 protein. The sample lists approximately 90,000 distinct CDR3 sequences, around 12% occurring once.

Sequenced material: whole blood, taken in connection with sensitization to the hapten diphenylcyclopropenone (DPC). This rearrangement joins TRBV5-5 to TRBJ2-7, with D uncertain. The TCR comes from a woman aged 40 to 50 with alopecia areata. Some clones in this sample may be carry-over from other donors' samples. The CDR3 is CASSFFLREQYF. The CDR3 nucleotides are TGTGCCAGCAGCTTTTTCCTACGGGAGCAGTACTTC.